Following are 15 T cell receptor beta chains from one sample sequenced in a study of T cells in localized non-small cell lung cancer. TCRdb's table, derived via immunoSEQ multiplex PCR, lists solely in-frame clones and lacks some. The sample records some 72,000 clones, roughly 86% being singletons. The sequenced sample was peripheral blood, obtained before any cancer treatment. These receptor sequences come from a man between 40 and 69 years old with stage I lung adenocarcinoma.

This clone has a single count. The chain couples TRBV29-1 to TRBJ2-7; 12 bases agree with TRBD1. From germline, CDR1 is SQVTM and CDR2 ANQGSEA. The CDR3 contains 14 residues. Trimming cost V 4 bases and J 7 bases; bases outside gene matches: 8. This chain's CDR3 is CSVGTGQGAREQYF. CDR3 DNA sequence: TGCAGCGTTGGGACGGGACAGGGGGCGAGAGAGCAGTACTTC.

The genes are TRBV29-1 and TRBJ1-2; the D gene is possibly TRBD1 (5 bases). This CDR3 has 11 residues. In germline, CDR1 is SQVTM, CDR2 ANQGSEA. The germline V and J ends were trimmed by 5 bases and 8 bases, with 12 bases remaining between them. CDR3 protein: CSVSWGDGYTF. For the CDR3, the DNA is TGCAGCGTTTCCTGGGGGGACGGCTACACCTTC.

This clone was recorded only once. CDR3 loop: CASSVSTRNEKLFF. DNA for the CDR3: TGTGCCAGCAGCGTCTCCACCCGCAATGAAAAACTGTTTTTT. The chain couples TRBV9 to TRBJ1-4; no definite D call. V was pared by 2 bases and J by 5 bases, with 10 bases between. The germline V gene encodes CDR1 SGDLS and CDR2 YYNGEE. The CDR3 consists of 14 residues.

This chain joins TRBV7-8 and TRBJ1-1; 10 bases are shared with TRBD1. V was pared by 8 bases and J by 5 bases, with 11 bases of the junction left unmatched. The CDR3 covers 15 residues. Germline values: CDR1 SGHVS, CDR2 FQNEAQ. The CDR3 sequence is CASVPRTGGGTEAFF. CDR3 bases: TGTGCCAGCGTTCCCCGGACAGGGGGGGGGACTGAAGCTTTCTTT.

This chain connects TRBV4-1 to TRBJ1-2; 8 bases match TRBD1. Trimming at V came to 4 bases and at J to 4 bases, leaving 8 bases not matched to a gene. Germline V gene data show CDR1 as MGHRA and CDR2 as YSYEKL. The CDR3 consists of 15 residues. CDR3 nucleotide sequence: TGCGCCAGCAGCCCGCCTCAGGGGGCGGCCTATGGCTACACCTTC. Residues: CASSPPQGAAYGYTF.

The V gene is TRBV27, the J gene TRBJ2-2; D remains ambiguous. Trimming took 4 bases from V and 2 from J, leaving 8 bases between them. This CDR3 region has 14 residues. Germline values: CDR1 MNHEY, CDR2 SMNVEV (reference sequence). CDR3 protein: CASSSTRNTGELFF. The CDR3 DNA reads TGTGCCAGCAGTTCAACCCGCAACACCGGGGAGCTGTTTTTT.

The rearrangement uses TRBV9 and TRBJ1-5, with 7 bases identical to TRBD1. Trimming took 0 bases from V and 6 from J; bases not matched to a gene: 6. This CDR3 region has 15 residues. Germline V gene sequence: CDR1 SGDLS, CDR2 YYNGEE. CDR3 residues: CASSVGGQGGQPQHF. CDR3 bases: TGTGCCAGCAGCGTAGGAGGGCAGGGGGGTCAGCCCCAGCATTTT.

The V and J genes are TRBV5-1 and TRBJ2-4; 12 bases are shared with TRBD2. J was trimmed by 0 bases and V by 0 bases; bases with no gene match: 13. Germline CDR1 reads SGHRS; CDR2 reads YFSETQ. This CDR3 has 21 amino acids. The CDR3: CASSLAAGTSGSFLAKNIQYF. For the CDR3, the DNA is TGCGCCAGCAGCTTGGCCGCCGGGACTAGCGGGTCTTTTCTAGCCAAAAACATTCAGTACTTC. Combining the CDR3 with reference TRBV5-1 and TRBJ2-4 gives the whole variable domain KAGVTQTPRYLIKTRGQQVTLSCSPISGHRSVSWYQQTPGQGLQFLFEYFSETQRNKGNFPGRFSGRQFSNSRSEMNVSTLELGDSALYLCASSLAAGTSGSFLAKNIQYFGAGTRLSVL.

CDR3 bases: TGTGCCAGCAGTTTTAGACAGAACAATCAGCCCCAGCATTTT. Translation: CASSFRQNNQPQHF. V is TRBV28 and J is TRBJ1-5, with D perhaps TRBD1 (5 bases). The CDR3 sequence is 14 residues long. Germline V gene lookup returns CDR1 MDHEN and CDR2 SYDVKM. V gave up 3 bases and J gave up 3 bases, with 9 bases separating them. Looking up the rest from reference TRBV28 and TRBJ1-5 gives the full variable domain: DVKVTQSSRYLVKRTGEKVFLECVQDMDHENMFWYRQDPGLGLRLIYFSYDVKMKEKGDIPEGYSVSREKKERFSLILESASTNQTSMYLCASSFRQNNQPQHFGDGTRLSIL.

V is TRBV2 and J is TRBJ2-3; weak D call: TRBD2 (5 bases). With 7 bases removed from V and 3 bases from J, the gap between germline ends came to 17 bases. Germline V lookup: CDR1 SNHLY, CDR2 FYNNEI. The CDR3 is 15 amino acids. CDR3 DNA: TGTGCCAGCAAGGGTAGGCGGGCCTTAACAGATACGCAGTATTTT. This translates into CASKGRRALTDTQYF.

This clone was observed a few times. V usage is TRBV9 and J usage is TRBJ1-4, with D possibly matching TRBD1 (5 bases). V was trimmed by 5 bases and J by 4 bases, leaving 18 bases between them. The CDR3 covers 16 residues. CDR1 is SGDLS, CDR2 YYNGEE, per germline. Written as DNA, the CDR3 is TGTGCCAGCAGTCAAAATGGTAGGGGATATAATGAAAAACTGTTTTTT. Encoded protein: CASSQNGRGYNEKLFF.

This clone was picked up one time. The chain uses TRBV20-1 and TRBJ2-3; D gene uncertain. The CDR3 length is 11 residues. Germline V lookup: CDR1 DFQATT, CDR2 SNEGSKA (reference sequence). The CDR3 DNA reads as TGCAGCCCTAAAGGATCAGATACGCAGTATTTT. As protein: CSPKGSDTQYF.

The chain links TRBV19 to TRBJ2-7; D possibly corresponds to TRBD2 (5 bases). V gave up 4 bases and J gave up 4 bases, with 8 bases separating them. Germline assignment: CDR1 LNHDA and CDR2 SQIVND (reference sequence). This CDR3 is 12 amino acids long. For the CDR3, the DNA is TGTGCCAGTAGTAGGGGAGATTACGAGCAGTACTTC. Protein: CASSRGDYEQYF.

This chain uses TRBV6-6 with TRBJ1-6; 8 nucleotides agree with TRBD1. The V gene end was trimmed by 6 bases and the J gene end by 6 bases; junction bases not matched to a gene: 10. Germline V CDR1 and CDR2: MNHNY, SVGAGI (reference sequence). The CDR3 is 16 residues long. CDR3 region: CASRRAGQGFNSPLHF. The CDR3 nucleotides are TGTGCCAGCAGACGAGCCGGACAGGGATTTAATTCACCCCTCCACTTT.

This rearrangement joins TRBV25-1 to TRBJ2-5; the D gene is possibly TRBD2 (5 bases). The germline V gene has CDR1 MGHDK and CDR2 SYGVNS. This CDR3 region has 12 residues. V gave up 8 bases and J gave up 5 bases, with 12 bases separating them. The CDR3 region is CASGGGSETQYF. The CDR3 DNA reads TGTGCCAGCGGAGGAGGTTCGGAGACCCAGTACTTC.